This passage covers 22 T cell receptor beta chains from one sample sequenced in a study of blood T cells in healthy people across ages. Next came a second PCR, run for about 7 to 12 cycles, which used a sample-barcoded 5' primer along with a J-beta primer mix. Using its own MiXCR run on the 5' RACE reads, TCRdb lists one record per CDR3 protein. The table includes 1.5 million to 2 million distinct CDR3 sequences, 28% detected once. Sequencing was performed on blood. Receptor source: a woman in her twenties or thirties in good health.

The V call is TRBV7-9, the J call TRBJ2-1, with D hard to call. This CDR3 has 14 amino acids. Germline V lookup: CDR1 SEHNR, CDR2 FQNEAQ (reference sequence). V was cut by 4 bases and J by 7 bases, with 14 bases left in between. The chain's CDR3 is CASSSSTDGNEQFF. The CDR3 region has the DNA TGTGCCAGCAGCTCATCGACGGACGGGAATGAGCAGTTCTTC.

The chain employs TRBV5-4 and TRBJ1-1; weak D call: TRBD1 (5 bases). V was pared by 4 bases and J by 7 bases, with 11 bases between. The germline V gene encodes CDR1 SGHNT and CDR2 YYREEE (reference sequence). CDR3 length: 12 amino acids. The DNA of the CDR3 is TGTGCCAGCAGCCCGGGGGGGTATGAAGCTTTCTTT. Translation: CASSPGGYEAFF. The variable domain in full, with the rest retrieved from reference TRBV5-4 and TRBJ1-1, is ETGVTQSPTHLIKTRGQQVTLRCSSQSGHNTVSWYQQALGQGPQFIFQYYREEENGRGNFPPRFSGLQFPNYSSELNVNALELDDSALYLCASSPGGYEAFFGQGTRLTVV.

The genes are TRBV12-5 and TRBJ2-7; D possibly corresponds to TRBD2 (5 bases). The germline V gene encodes CDR1 LGHNT and CDR2 FRNRAP. V was trimmed by 2 bases and J by 7 bases, leaving 6 bases between them. CDR3 length: 11 amino acids. The CDR3 region is CASGLREEQYF. The DNA for the CDR3 is TGTGCTAGTGGTTTGAGGGAGGAGCAGTACTTC. The variable domain in full, completed from reference TRBV12-5 and TRBJ2-7, reads DARVTQTPRHKVTEMGQEVTMRCQPILGHNTVFWYRQTMMQGLELLAYFRNRAPLDDSGMPKDRFSAEMPDATLATLKIQPSEPRDSAVYFCASGLREEQYFGPGTRLTVT.

This clonotype was seen ten or more times. The chain has TRBV25-1 and TRBJ2-3; D tentatively reads TRBD1 or TRBD2 (5 bases each). The CDR3 extends over 15 amino acids. Trimming removed 5 bases from V and 5 bases from J, with 17 bases in between. The germline V gene has CDR1 MGHDK and CDR2 SYGVNS. The CDR3 protein is CASSHTRGSGDTQYF. CDR3 DNA: TGTGCCAGCAGTCATACGAGGGGATCAGGAGATACGCAGTATTTT. The full variable domain, rest sourced from reference TRBV25-1 and TRBJ2-3, is EADIYQTPRYLVIGTGKKITLECSQTMGHDKMYWYQQDPGMELHLIHYSYGVNSTEKGDLSSESTVSRIRTEHFPLTLESARPSHTSQYLCASSHTRGSGDTQYFGPGTRLTVL.

This clonotype has a handful of counts. The chain combines TRBV7-9 with TRBJ2-7; D perhaps matches TRBD2 (5 bases). The CDR3 consists of 14 residues. Germline-derived CDR1 and CDR2 are SEHNR and FQNEAQ (reference sequence). The germline V and J ends were trimmed by 3 bases and 6 bases, with 15 bases remaining between them. The CDR3 loop reads CASSFELPGVEQYF. CDR3 coding DNA: TGTGCCAGCAGCTTTGAGCTCCCCGGGGTCGAGCAGTACTTC.

This clonotype was seen only a few times. J is TRBJ2-6 and V is TRBV19, with D unclear. The ends were cut back, 4 bases at V and 0 bases at J, with 13 bases in the middle. The CDR3 runs to 17 residues. The V gene's germline CDR1 is LNHDA and CDR2 SQIVND (reference sequence). The CDR3, as DNA: TGTGCCAGTAGTAGCCCCCTCACAGCCTCTGGGGCCAACGTCCTGACTTTC. This codes for CASSSPLTASGANVLTF.

This sequence joins TRBV5-5 and TRBJ2-7; no firm D call. From germline, CDR1 is SGHKS and CDR2 YYEKEE (reference sequence). CDR3 length equals 14 residues. Trimming stripped 5 bases from V and 5 bases from J, with 17 bases between. The chain's CDR3 is CASSPEAVLHEQYF. The CDR3 nucleotides are TGTGCCAGCAGTCCCGAGGCAGTTCTCCACGAGCAGTACTTC.

CDR3 amino acids: CSASPRGFEAKNIQYF. The DNA for the CDR3 is TGCAGTGCTAGCCCTCGGGGTTTTGAAGCCAAAAACATTCAGTACTTC. The chain carries TRBV20-1 and TRBJ2-4, with D possibly being TRBD2 (5 bases). Trimming took 3 bases from V and 0 from J, leaving 15 bases between them. From germline, CDR1 is DFQATT and CDR2 SNEGSKA (reference sequence). The CDR3 spans 16 residues.

This clonotype was observed a few times. Germline and junction disagree at one end, which may indicate a read error. The chain couples TRBV28 to TRBJ2-7, with unresolved D. Germline V gives CDR1 MDHEN, CDR2 SYDVKM. CDR3 length equals 14 residues. CDR3 coding DNA: TGTCCCAGCAGTTCATCCCCCCCAGCCTACGAGCAGTACTTC. Protein product: CPSSSSPPAYEQYF.

The chain has TRBV3-1 and TRBJ2-7, with 7 bases identical to TRBD1. V was pared by 4 bases and J by 3 bases, with 3 bases of the junction left unmatched. The CDR3 has 13 amino acids. Germline CDR1 reads LGHDT; CDR2 reads YNNKEL (reference sequence). DNA for the CDR3: TGTGCCAGCAGCCGAAGACAGGGCTACGAGCAGTACTTC. It encodes CASSRRQGYEQYF.

The rearrangement links TRBV7-2 to TRBJ2-1, with TRBD2 as a possible D gene (5 bases). Germline CDR1 is SGHTA and CDR2 is FQGNSA. The CDR3 totals 13 residues. Deletions cut 2 bases from V and 8 bases from J, with 10 bases between. CDR3 coding DNA: TGTGCCAGCAGCTTAACCCTAGCCGATGAGCAGTTCTTC. Translation gives CASSLTLADEQFF.

The chain carries TRBV4-2 and TRBJ1-1, with TRBD1 as a possible D gene (5 bases). The ends were cut back, 0 bases at V and 6 bases at J, with 11 bases in the middle. This CDR3 comprises 14 residues. Germline V gene sequence: CDR1 LGHNA, CDR2 YNFKEQ. The CDR3 DNA is TGTGCCAGCAGCCAAGATGCCAGGGCCCCTGAAGCTTTCTTT. This sequence encodes CASSQDARAPEAFF.

In regard to this clonotype: A much larger clone differs by one base, so this may be a read error. The V call is TRBV29-1, the J call TRBJ1-2; 8 bases map to TRBD1. CDR1 and CDR2 from the germline V gene are SQVTM and ANQGSEA. The CDR3 has 13 amino acids. V was clipped by 5 bases and J by 6 bases; unmatched bases: 8. DNA of the CDR3: TGCAGCGTTCGGACAGGGCAGTTACATGGCTACACCTTC. Protein: CSVRTGQLHGYTF.

There are a few counts of this clonotype. The V call is TRBV5-1, the J call TRBJ2-1; no reliable D call. Looked up from germline, CDR1 is SGHRS and CDR2 is YFSETQ. Trimming removed 0 bases at V and 9 bases at J, with 13 bases between. This CDR3 contains 14 residues. The CDR3 reads CASSLGTASGEQFF. DNA of the CDR3: TGCGCCAGCAGCTTGGGAACAGCGTCAGGTGAGCAGTTCTTC.

This rearrangement joins TRBV5-1 to TRBJ2-1, with D hard to call. Trimming removed 6 bases at V and 10 bases at J, with 17 bases between. The CDR3 runs to 13 residues. The germline V gene has CDR1 SGHRS and CDR2 YFSETQ. CDR3 sequence: CASKISPVQEQFF. The CDR3 DNA reads TGCGCCAGCAAGATTTCTCCAGTCCAGGAGCAGTTCTTC. The full variable domain, in which reference TRBV5-1 and TRBJ2-1 provide the parts outside the CDR3, is KAGVTQTPRYLIKTRGQQVTLSCSPISGHRSVSWYQQTPGQGLQFLFEYFSETQRNKGNFPGRFSGRQFSNSRSEMNVSTLELGDSALYLCASKISPVQEQFFGPGTRLTVL.

Here the CDR3 DNA reads TGCGCCAGCAGCCACTTCTCCCGAGGGTATTACGAGCAGTACTTC. This translates into CASSHFSRGYYEQYF. The V and J genes are TRBV4-1 and TRBJ2-7, with D possibly matching TRBD2 (5 bases). The CDR3 loop spans 15 amino acids. In germline, CDR1 is MGHRA, CDR2 YSYEKL. V lost 3 bases to trimming and J lost 4 bases, with 16 bases between them.

This clonotype was observed a handful of times. The gene calls are TRBV29-1 and TRBJ1-2, with 8 bases aligning to TRBD1. Per germline, CDR1 SQVTM and CDR2 ANQGSEA. This CDR3 is 14 amino acids long. Losses at the gene ends were 6 bases for V and 6 bases for J; bases not matched to a gene: 12. The CDR3 nucleotides are TGCAGCGTGAGGAAACCGGGACAGGTGGATGGCTACACCTTC. This translates into CSVRKPGQVDGYTF.

Comment on this clonotype: A much larger clone lies a single base off, so this may be a read error. The chain carries TRBV5-1 and TRBJ2-4; TRBD1 matches at 10 bases. TRBJ2-7 explains the end of the DNA better; the J call may be wrong. The CDR3 covers 16 residues. Germline assignment: CDR1 SGHRS and CDR2 YFSETQ. The CDR3 nucleotides read TGCGCCAGCAGCCCCAGACAGGGGGCAATGCGTGGCGAGCAGTACTTC. This encodes CASSPRQGAMRGEQYF.

The table lists this clonotype with many counts. The chain couples TRBV20-1 to TRBJ2-1, with 8 bases fitting TRBD2. The length of the CDR3 is 17 residues. V was clipped by 3 bases and J by 2 bases; unmatched bases: 12. Per the germline V gene, CDR1 is DFQATT and CDR2 is SNEGSKA (reference sequence). CDR3 nucleotides: TGCAGTGCTAGTTCCGGGACTAGATCGGTCCCCTACAATGAGCAGTTCTTC. As protein: CSASSGTRSVPYNEQFF.

V usage is TRBV4-1 and J usage is TRBJ2-4; D is tentatively TRBD1 or TRBD2 (6 bases each). The CDR3 sequence is 13 residues long. The germline V gene has CDR1 MGHRA and CDR2 YSYEKL. Trimming cost V 1 base and J 12 bases, with 13 bases left between them. CDR3 sequence reads: CASSQVGGTYQYF. In DNA form, the CDR3 reads TGCGCCAGCAGCCAAGTAGGGGGGACGTATCAGTACTTC.

The V gene is TRBV9, the J gene TRBJ1-5; D not certain. V was cut by 4 bases and J by 4 bases, with 18 bases left in between. There are 16 residues in the CDR3. Per the germline V gene, CDR1 is SGDLS and CDR2 is YYNGEE. In nucleotides, the CDR3 is TGTGCCAGCAGCCCCGGTTATGGCGCCTTGAATCAGCCCCAGCATTTT. Protein product: CASSPGYGALNQPQHF.

V is TRBV15 and J is TRBJ1-4; D might be TRBD1 (5 bases). Germline CDR1 LNHNV, CDR2 YYDKDF (reference sequence). With 4 bases removed from V and 5 bases from J, the gap between germline ends came to 14 bases. The CDR3 is made up of 15 amino acids. Written as DNA, the CDR3 is TGTGCCACCAGCACCTACCGGGACGGGAATGAAAAACTGTTTTTT. It translates to CATSTYRDGNEKLFF.